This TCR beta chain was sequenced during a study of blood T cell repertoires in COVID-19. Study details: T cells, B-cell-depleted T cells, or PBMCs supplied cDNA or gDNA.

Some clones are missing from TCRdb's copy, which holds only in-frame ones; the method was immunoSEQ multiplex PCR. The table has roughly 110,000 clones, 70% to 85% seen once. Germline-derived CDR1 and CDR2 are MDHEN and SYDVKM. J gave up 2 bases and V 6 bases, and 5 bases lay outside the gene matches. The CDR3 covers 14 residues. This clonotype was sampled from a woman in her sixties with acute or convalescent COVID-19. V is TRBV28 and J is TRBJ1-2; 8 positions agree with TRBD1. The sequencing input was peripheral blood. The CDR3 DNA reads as TGTGCCAGCAGACTGGGACAGGAGAACTATGGCTACACCTTC. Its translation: CASRLGQENYGYTF.